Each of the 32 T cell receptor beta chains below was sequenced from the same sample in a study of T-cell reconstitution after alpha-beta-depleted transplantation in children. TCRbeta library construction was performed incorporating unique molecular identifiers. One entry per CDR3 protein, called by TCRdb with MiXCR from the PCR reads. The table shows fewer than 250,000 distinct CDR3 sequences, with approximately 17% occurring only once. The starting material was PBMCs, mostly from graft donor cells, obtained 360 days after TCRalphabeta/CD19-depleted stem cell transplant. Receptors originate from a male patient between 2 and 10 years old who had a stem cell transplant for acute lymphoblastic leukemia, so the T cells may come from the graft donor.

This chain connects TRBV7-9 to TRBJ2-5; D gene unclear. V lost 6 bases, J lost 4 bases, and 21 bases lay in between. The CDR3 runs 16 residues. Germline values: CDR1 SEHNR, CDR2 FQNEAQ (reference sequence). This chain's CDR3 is CASSISKGLFGETQYF. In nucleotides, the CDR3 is TGTGCCAGCAGTATATCAAAAGGTCTCTTTGGAGAGACCCAGTACTTC.

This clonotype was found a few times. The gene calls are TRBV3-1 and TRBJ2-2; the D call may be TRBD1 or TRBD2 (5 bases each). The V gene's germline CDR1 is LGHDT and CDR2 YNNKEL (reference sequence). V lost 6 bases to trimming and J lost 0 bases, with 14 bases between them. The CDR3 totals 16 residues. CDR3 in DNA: TGTGCCAGCAGACTCTCCGGGACGGCGAACACCGGGGAGCTGTTTTTT. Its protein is CASRLSGTANTGELFF.

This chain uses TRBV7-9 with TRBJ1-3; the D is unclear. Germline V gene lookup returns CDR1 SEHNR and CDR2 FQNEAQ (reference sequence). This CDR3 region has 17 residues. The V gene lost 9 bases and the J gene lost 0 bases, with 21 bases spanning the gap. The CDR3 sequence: CASISGEGSFSGNTIYF. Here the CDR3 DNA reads TGTGCCAGTATTAGTGGTGAGGGATCCTTCTCTGGAAACACCATATATTTT.

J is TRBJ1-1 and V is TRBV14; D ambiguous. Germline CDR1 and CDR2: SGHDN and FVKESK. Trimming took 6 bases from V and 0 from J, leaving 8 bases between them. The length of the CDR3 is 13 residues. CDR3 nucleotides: TGTGCCAGCAGGCCTCAGGTGAACACTGAAGCTTTCTTT. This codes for CASRPQVNTEAFF.

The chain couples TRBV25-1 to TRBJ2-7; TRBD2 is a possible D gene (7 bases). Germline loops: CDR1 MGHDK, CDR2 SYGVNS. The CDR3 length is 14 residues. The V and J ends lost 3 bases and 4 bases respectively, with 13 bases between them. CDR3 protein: CASSEFAGAYEQYF. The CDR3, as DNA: TGTGCCAGCAGTGAGTTCGCGGGGGCTTACGAGCAGTACTTC.

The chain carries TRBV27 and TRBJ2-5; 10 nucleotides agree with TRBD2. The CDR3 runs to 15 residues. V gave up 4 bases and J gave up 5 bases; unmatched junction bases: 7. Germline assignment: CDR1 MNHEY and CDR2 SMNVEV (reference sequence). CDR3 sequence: CASSSRSGRAETQYF. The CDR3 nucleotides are TGTGCCAGCAGTTCCAGAAGCGGGAGGGCGGAGACCCAGTACTTC.

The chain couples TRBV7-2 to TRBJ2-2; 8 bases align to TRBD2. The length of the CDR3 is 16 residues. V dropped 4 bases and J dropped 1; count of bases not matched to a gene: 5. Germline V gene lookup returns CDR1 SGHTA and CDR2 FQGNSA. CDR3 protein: CASSSIRGGNTGELFF. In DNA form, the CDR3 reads TGTGCCAGCAGCTCCATTCGGGGGGGGAACACCGGGGAGCTGTTTTTT.

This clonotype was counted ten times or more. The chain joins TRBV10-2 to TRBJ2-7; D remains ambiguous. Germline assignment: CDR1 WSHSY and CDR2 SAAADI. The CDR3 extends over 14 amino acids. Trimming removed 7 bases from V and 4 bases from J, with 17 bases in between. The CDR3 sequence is CASTAKASSYEQYF. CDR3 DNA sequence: TGCGCCAGCACCGCAAAGGCCAGCTCATACGAGCAGTACTTC.

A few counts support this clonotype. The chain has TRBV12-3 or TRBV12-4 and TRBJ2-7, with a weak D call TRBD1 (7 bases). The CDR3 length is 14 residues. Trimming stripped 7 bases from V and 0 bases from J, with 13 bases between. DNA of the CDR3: TGTGCCAGCACAGGGGGGCAGAGCTCCTACGAGCAGTACTTC. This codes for CASTGGQSSYEQYF.

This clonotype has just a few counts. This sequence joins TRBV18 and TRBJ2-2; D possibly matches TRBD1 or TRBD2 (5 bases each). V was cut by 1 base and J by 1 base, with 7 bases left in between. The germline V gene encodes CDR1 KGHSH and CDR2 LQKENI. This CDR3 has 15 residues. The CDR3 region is CASSPRDGNTGELFF. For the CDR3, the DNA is TGTGCCAGCTCACCACGGGACGGGAACACCGGGGAGCTGTTTTTT.

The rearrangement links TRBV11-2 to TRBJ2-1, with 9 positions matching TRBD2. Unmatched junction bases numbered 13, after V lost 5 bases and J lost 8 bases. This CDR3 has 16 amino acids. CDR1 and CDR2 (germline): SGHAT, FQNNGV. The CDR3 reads CASSLLIAGVEDEQFF. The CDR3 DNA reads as TGTGCCAGCAGCCTACTAATAGCGGGGGTCGAAGATGAGCAGTTCTTC.

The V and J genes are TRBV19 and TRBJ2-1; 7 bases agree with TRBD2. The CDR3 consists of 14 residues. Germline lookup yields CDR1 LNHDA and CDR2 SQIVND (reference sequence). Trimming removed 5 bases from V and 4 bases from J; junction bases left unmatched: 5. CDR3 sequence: CASSSREGYNEQFF. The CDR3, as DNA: TGTGCCAGTAGTTCCAGGGAGGGTTACAATGAGCAGTTCTTC.

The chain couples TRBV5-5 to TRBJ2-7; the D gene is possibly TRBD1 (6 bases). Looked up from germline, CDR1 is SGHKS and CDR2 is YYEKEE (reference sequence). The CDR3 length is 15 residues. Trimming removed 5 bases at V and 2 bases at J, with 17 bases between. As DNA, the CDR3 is TGTGCCAGCAGAAGTCCGACAGGCACGGCCTACGAGCAGTACTTC. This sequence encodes CASRSPTGTAYEQYF.

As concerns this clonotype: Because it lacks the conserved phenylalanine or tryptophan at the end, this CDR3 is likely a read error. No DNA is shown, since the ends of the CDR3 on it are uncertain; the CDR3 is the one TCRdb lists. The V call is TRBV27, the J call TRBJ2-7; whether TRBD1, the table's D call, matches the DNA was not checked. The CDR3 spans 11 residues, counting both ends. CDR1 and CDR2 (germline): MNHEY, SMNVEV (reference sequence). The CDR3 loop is CASSLGTVLHI.

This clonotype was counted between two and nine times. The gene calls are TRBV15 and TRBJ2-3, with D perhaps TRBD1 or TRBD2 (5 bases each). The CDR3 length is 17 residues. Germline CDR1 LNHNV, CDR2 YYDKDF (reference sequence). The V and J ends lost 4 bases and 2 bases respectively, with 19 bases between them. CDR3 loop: CATSIGEGPRITDTQYF. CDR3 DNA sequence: TGTGCCACCAGCATCGGTGAGGGGCCCAGAATCACAGATACGCAGTATTTT.

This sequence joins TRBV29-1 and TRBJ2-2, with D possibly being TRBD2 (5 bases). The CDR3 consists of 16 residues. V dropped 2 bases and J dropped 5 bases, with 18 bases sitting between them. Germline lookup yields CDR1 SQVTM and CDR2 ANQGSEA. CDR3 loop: CSVERLGRHSTGELFF. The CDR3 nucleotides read TGCAGCGTTGAAAGATTAGGGAGACACTCTACCGGGGAGCTGTTTTTT.

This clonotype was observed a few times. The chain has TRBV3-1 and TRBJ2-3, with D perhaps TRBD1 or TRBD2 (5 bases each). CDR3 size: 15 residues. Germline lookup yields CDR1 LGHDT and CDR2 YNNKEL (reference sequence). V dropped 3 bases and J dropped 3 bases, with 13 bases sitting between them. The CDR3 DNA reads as TGTGCCAGCAGCCACCGGGACGGAATAACAGATACGCAGTATTTT. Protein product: CASSHRDGITDTQYF.

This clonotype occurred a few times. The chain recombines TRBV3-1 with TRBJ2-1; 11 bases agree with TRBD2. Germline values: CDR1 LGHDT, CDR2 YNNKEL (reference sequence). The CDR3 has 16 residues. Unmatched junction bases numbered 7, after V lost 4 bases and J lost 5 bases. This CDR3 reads CASSPRTSGYNNEQFF. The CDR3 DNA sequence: TGTGCCAGCAGCCCTCGGACTAGCGGGTACAACAATGAGCAGTTCTTC.

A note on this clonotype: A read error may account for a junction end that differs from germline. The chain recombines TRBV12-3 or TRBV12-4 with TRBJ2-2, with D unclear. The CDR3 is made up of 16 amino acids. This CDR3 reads CVSSLGHRAFTGELFF. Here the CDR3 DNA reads TGTGTCAGCAGTTTAGGCCACCGGGCCTTCACCGGGGAGCTGTTTTTT.

Here the CDR3 DNA reads TGTGCCAGCAGCTTAGGTGCTAGCGGGGGAGAGACCCAGTACTTC. This translates into CASSLGASGGETQYF. This sequence joins TRBV7-8 and TRBJ2-5, with 10 bases that match TRBD2. Germline loops: CDR1 SGHVS, CDR2 FQNEAQ. The V segment lost 1 base and the J segment 4 bases; nucleotides outside the gene matches: 3. The CDR3 is made up of 15 amino acids.

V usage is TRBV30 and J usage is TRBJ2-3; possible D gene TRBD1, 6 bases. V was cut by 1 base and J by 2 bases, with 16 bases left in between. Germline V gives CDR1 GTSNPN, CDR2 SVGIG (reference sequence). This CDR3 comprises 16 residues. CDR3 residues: CAWSATRDKPTDTQYF. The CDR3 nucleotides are TGTGCCTGGAGTGCGACCCGGGACAAACCCACAGATACGCAGTATTTT.

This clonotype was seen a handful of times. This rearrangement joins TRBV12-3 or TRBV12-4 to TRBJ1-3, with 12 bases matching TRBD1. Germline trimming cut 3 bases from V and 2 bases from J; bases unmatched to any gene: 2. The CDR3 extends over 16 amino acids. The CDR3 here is CASSFRDRGPGNTIYF. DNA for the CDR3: TGTGCCAGCAGTTTCCGGGACAGGGGGCCTGGAAACACCATATATTTT.

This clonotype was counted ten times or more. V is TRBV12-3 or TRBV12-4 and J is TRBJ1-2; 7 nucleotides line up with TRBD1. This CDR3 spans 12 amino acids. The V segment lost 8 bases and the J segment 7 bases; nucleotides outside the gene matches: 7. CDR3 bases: TGTGCCAGCGGACGGGACAGCGCTGGCTACACCTTC. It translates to CASGRDSAGYTF.

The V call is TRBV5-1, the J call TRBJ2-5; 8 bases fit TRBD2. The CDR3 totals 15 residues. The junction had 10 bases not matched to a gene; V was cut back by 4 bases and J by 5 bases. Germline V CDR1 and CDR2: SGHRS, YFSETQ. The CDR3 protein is CASSPSAGVQETQYF. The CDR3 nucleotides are TGCGCCAGCAGCCCCTCAGCGGGAGTCCAGGAGACCCAGTACTTC.

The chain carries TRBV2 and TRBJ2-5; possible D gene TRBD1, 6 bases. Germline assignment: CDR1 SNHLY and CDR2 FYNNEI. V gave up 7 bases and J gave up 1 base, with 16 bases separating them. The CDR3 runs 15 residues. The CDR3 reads CASTQTPGVQETQYF. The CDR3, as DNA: TGTGCCAGCACCCAAACCCCAGGGGTCCAAGAGACCCAGTACTTC.

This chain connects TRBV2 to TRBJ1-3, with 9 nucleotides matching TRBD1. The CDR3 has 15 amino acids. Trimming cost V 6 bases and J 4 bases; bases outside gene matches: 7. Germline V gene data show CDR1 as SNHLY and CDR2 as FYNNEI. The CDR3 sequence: CASRSTGGPGNTIYF. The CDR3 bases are TGTGCCAGCAGGTCGACAGGGGGGCCGGGAAACACCATATATTTT.

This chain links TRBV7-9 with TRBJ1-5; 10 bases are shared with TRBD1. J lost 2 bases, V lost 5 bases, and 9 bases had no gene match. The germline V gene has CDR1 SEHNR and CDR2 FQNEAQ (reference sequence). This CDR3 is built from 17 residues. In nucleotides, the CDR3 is TGTGCCAGCAGCCCGAGCCGGGACAGGGGAGGCAATCAGCCCCAGCATTTT. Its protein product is CASSPSRDRGGNQPQHF.

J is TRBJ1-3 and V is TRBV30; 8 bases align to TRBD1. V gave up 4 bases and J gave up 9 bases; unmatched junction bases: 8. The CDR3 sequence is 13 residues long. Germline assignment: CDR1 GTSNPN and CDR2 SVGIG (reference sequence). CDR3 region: CAWTQGQGGTIYF. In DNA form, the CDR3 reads TGTGCCTGGACCCAAGGACAGGGAGGCACCATATATTTT.

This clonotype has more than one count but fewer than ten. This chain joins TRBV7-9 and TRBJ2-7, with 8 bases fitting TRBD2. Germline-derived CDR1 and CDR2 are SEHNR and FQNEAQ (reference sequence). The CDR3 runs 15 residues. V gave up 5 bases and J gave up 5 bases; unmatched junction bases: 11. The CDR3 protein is CASSPETGGPHEQYF. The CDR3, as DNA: TGTGCCAGCAGCCCAGAAACGGGAGGGCCGCACGAGCAGTACTTC.

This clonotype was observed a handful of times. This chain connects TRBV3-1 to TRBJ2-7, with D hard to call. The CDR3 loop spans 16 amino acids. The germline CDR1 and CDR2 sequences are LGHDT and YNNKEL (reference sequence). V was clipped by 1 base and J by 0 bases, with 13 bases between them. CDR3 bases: TGTGCCAGCAGCCAAGGAGATCTCGCGCTCTCCTACGAGCAGTACTTC. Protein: CASSQGDLALSYEQYF.

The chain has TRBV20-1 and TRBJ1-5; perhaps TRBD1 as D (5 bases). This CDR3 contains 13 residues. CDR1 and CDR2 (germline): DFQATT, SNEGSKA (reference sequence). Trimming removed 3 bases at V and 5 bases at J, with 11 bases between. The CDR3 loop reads CSARKGLYQPQHF. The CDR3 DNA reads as TGCAGTGCTAGGAAGGGGCTCTATCAGCCCCAGCATTTT.

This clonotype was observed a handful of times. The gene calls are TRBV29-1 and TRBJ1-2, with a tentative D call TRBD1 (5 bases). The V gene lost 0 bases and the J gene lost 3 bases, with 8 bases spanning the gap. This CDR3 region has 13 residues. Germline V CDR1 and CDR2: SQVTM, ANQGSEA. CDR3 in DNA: TGCAGCGTTGAAGAAGGGGAAGACTATGGCTACACCTTC. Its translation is CSVEEGEDYGYTF.